This T cell receptor (beta chain) was profiled in a study of blood T cell repertoires in COVID-19. The assay was immunoSEQ multiplex PCR, and TCRdb's table has in-frame clones only and misses some. The profile covers approximately 180,000 clones, with less than 85% appearing a single time and roughly 5.2% taken by the ten largest. Germline V gene lookup returns CDR1 SGHAT and CDR2 FQNNGV. This CDR3 comprises 15 residues. Trimming removed 4 bases from V and 11 bases from J; junction bases left unmatched: 12. This receptor was obtained from a woman aged 55-70 years with acute COVID-19. The sequencing input was PBMCs or T cells enriched from blood (not recorded which). The chain uses TRBV11-2 and TRBJ2-7; 12 nucleotides match TRBD2. DNA for the CDR3: TGTGCCAGCAGCTCCATTCTAGCGGGGGGGCACTGGGAGTACGTC. This sequence encodes CASSSILAGGHWEYV.